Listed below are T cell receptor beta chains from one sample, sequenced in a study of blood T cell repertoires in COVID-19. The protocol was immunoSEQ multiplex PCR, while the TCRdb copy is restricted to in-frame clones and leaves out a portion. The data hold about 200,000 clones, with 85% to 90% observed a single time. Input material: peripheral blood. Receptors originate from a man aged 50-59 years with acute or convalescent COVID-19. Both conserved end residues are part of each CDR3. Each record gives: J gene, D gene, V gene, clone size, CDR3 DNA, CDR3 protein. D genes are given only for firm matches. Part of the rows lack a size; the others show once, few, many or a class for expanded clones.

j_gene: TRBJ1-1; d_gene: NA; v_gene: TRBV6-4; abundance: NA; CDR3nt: TGTGCCAGCTCCGCAGGGCGGAACACTGAAGCTTTCTTT; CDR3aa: CASSAGRNTEAFF
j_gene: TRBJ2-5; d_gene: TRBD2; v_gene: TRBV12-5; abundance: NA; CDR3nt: TGTGCTAGTGCCCCTGGGGGGACTAGCCTCCTCCAAGAGACCCAGTACTTC; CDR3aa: CASAPGGTSLLQETQYF
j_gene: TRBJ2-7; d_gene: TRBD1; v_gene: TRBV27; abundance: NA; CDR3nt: TGTGCCAGCAGTTCGGCCGGGACAGGGGGCTACGAGCAGTACTTC; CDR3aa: CASSSAGTGGYEQYF
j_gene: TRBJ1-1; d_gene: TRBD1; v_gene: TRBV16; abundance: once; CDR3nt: TGTGCCAGCAGACCCCAAAAACAGGGGGCGCTGGTCACTGAAGCTTTCTTT; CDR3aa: CASRPQKQGALVTEAFF
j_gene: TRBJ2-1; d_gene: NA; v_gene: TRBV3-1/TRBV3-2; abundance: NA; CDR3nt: TGTGCCAGCAGCCAAGACCTCCGGGGGGCGAGGAGGAATGAGCAGTTCTTC; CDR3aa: CASSQDLRGARRNEQFF
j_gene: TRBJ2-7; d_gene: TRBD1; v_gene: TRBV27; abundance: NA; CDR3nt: TGTGCCAGCAGTCCGATACAGGGGTACGAGCAGTACTTC; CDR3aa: CASSPIQGYEQYF
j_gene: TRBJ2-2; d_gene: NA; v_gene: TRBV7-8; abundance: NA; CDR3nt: TGTGCCAGCAGCTTGTTCCAGCGGATGACTGTAGCGAACACCGGGGAGCTGTTTTTT; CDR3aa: CASSLFQRMTVANTGELFF
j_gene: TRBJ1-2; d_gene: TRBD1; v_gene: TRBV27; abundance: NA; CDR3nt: TGTGCCAGCAGCAGGGGGAACTATGGCTACACCTTC; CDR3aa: CASSRGNYGYTF
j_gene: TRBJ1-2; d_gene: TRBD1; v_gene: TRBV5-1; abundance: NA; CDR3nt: TGCGCCAGCAGCTTGGTCCCCCTGGGACAGGCCGGAGGTTCCGGATTTAACTATGGCTACACCTTC; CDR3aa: CASSLVPLGQAGGSGFNYGYTF
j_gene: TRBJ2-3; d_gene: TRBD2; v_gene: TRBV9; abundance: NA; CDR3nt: TGTGCCAGCAGCGTCTCCGGGGGGACGGATACGCAGTATTTT; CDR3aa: CASSVSGGTDTQYF
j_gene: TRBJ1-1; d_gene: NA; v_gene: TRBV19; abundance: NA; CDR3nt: TGTGCCAGTATTAGGACGGAGGGGTATTCTGAAGCTTTCTTT; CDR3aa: CASIRTEGYSEAFF
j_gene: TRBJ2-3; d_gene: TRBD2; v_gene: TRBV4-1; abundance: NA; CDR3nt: TGCGCCAGCAGCATCCGACTAGCGGGCCTCGCAGATACGCAGTATTTT; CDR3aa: CASSIRLAGLADTQYF
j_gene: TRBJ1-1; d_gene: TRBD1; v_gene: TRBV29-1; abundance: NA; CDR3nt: TGCAGCGTCGGACAGGGCATCATGAACACTGAAGCTTTCTTT; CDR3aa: CSVGQGIMNTEAFF
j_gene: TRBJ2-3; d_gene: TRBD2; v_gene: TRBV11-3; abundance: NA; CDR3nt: TGTGCCAGCAGCTTGGGGGTAGCGGGGGGCACAGATACGCAGTATTTT; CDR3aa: CASSLGVAGGTDTQYF
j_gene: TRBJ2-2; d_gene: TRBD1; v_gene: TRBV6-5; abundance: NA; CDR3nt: TGTGCCAGCAGCCCCGGGACAGTGAACACCGGGGAGCTGTTTTTT; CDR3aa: CASSPGTVNTGELFF
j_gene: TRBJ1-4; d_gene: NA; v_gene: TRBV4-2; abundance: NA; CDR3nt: TGTGCCAGCAGCCAGAGACCCGGGCGGGGTGAAAAACTGTTTTTT; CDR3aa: CASSQRPGRGEKLFF
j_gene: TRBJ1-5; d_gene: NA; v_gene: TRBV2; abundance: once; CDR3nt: TGTGCCAGCAAAAGGGGTGGGCAGCCCCAGCATTTT; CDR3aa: CASKRGGQPQHF
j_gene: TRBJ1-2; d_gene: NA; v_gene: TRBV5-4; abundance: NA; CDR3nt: TGTGCCAGCAGCTCCGCCTCCGGCTATGGCTACACCTTC; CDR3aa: CASSSASGYGYTF
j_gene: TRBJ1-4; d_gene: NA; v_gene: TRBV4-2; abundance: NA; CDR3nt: TGTGCCAGCAGCCAAGCCGAAGGCAGGACTAATGAAAAACTGTTTTTT; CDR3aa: CASSQAEGRTNEKLFF
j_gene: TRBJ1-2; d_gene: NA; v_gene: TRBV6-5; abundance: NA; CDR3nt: TGTGCCAGCAGTTACGACCCAGGGAGGGGGAACTATGGCTACACCTTC; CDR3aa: CASSYDPGRGNYGYTF
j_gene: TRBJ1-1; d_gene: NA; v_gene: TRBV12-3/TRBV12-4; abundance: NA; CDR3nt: TGTGCCAGCAGTTATCTGTCTGAAGCTTTCTTT; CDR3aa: CASSYLSEAFF
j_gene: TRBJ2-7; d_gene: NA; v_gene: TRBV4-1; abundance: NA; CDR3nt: TGCGCCAGCAGCCAAGATCGGAGCTACGAGCAGTACTTC; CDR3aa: CASSQDRSYEQYF
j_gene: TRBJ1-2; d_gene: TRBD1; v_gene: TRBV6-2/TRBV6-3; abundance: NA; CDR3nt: TGTGCCAGCAGTTTTGACAGGGTATATGGCTACACCTTC; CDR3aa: CASSFDRVYGYTF
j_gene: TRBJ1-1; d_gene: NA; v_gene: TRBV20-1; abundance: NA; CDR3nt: TGCAGTTCGAGGGGGAACAATGAAGCTTTCTTT; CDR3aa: CSSRGNNEAFF
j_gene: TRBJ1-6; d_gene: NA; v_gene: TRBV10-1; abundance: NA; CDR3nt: TGCGCCAGCAGCCTCGACAGAGATTCACCCCTCCACTTT; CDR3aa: CASSLDRDSPLHF
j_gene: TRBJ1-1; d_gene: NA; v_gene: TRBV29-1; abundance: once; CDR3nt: TGCAGCGTTGAATTCGGACAGTTGAACACTGAAGCTTTCTTT; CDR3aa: CSVEFGQLNTEAFF
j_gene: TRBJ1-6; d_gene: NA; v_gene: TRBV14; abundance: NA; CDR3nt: TGTGCCAGCAGCCAAGAAAGAGGCAGGGATTCACCCCTCCACTTT; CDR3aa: CASSQERGRDSPLHF
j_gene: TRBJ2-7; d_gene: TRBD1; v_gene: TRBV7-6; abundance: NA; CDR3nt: TGTGCCAGCAGCGCTCAGGGGGCGGGTGGCTACGAGCAGTACTTC; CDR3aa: CASSAQGAGGYEQYF
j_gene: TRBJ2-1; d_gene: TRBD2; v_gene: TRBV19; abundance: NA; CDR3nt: TGTGCCAGTAGTCGGGACTACTACAATGAGCAGTTCTTC; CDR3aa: CASSRDYYNEQFF
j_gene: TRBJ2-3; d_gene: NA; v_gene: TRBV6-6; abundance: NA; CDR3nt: TGTGCCAGTTGGCGGGACTTCACAGATACGCAGTATTTT; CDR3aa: CASWRDFTDTQYF
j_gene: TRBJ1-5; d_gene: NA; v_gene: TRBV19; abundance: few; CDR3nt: TGTGCCAGTAGGCCCTATAGCAATCAGCCCCAGCATTTT; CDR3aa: CASRPYSNQPQHF
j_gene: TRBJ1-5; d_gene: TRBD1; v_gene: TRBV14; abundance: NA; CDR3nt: TGTGCCAGCAGCCAAGTTCTGACAGGGCAGGGGGGCAATCAGCCCCAGCATTTT; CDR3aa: CASSQVLTGQGGNQPQHF
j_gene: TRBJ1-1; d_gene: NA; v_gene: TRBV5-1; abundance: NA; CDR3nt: TGCGCCAGCAGCCTACCGGGACACGATGGGTACACTGAAGCTTTCTTT; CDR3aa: CASSLPGHDGYTEAFF
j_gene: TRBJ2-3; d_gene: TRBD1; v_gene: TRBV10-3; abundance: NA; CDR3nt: TGTGCCATCAGTGATTCTCAGGGGGCGGGGGATACGCAGTATTTT; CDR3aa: CAISDSQGAGDTQYF
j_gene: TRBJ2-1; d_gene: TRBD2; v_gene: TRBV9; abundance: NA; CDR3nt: TGTGCCAGCAGCCCAGGGACTACCCGCAATGAGCAGTTCTTC; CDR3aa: CASSPGTTRNEQFF
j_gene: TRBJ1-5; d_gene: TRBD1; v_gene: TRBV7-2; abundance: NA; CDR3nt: TGTGCCAGCAGCCTGACAGGGGTAAGCAATCAGCCCCAGCATTTT; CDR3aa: CASSLTGVSNQPQHF
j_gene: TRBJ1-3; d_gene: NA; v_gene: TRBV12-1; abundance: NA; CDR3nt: TGTGCCATGACCAGGGGGCTTGCCGATAGCTCTGGAAACACCATATATTTT; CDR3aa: CAMTRGLADSSGNTIYF
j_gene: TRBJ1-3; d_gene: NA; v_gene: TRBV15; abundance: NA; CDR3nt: TGTGCCACCAGCGCGGGGTTCGGGAGACAACCTGGAAACACCATATATTTT; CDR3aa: CATSAGFGRQPGNTIYF
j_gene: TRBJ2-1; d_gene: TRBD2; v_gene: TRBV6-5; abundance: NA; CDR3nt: TGTGCCAGCAGAATTAGCGGGTCCCAATACAATGAGCAGTTCTTC; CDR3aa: CASRISGSQYNEQFF
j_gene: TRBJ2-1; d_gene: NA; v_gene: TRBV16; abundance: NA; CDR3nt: TGTGCCAGCAGCCAAACCGGCACCCACCCTAGCTCCTACAATGAGCAGTTCTTC; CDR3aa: CASSQTGTHPSSYNEQFF
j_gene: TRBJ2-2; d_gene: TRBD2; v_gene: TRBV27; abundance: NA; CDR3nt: TGTGCCAGCAGCTACGGGAGGGCAGGGCCGAACACCGGGGAGCTGTTTTTT; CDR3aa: CASSYGRAGPNTGELFF
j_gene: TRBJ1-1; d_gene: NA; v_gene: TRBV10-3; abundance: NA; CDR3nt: TGTGCCATCAGTGAGACCCAGGGGAAGGGCACTGAAGCTTTCTTT; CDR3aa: CAISETQGKGTEAFF
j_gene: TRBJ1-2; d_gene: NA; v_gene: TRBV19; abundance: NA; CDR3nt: TGTGCCAGTACCACGACCACAGCTAACTATGGCTACACCTTC; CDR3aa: CASTTTTANYGYTF
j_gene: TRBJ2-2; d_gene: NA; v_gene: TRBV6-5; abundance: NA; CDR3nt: TGTGCCAGCGGATATCGAGGAACCGGGGAGCTGTTTTTT; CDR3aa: CASGYRGTGELFF
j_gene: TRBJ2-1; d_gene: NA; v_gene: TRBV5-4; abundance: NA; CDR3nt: TGTGCCAGCAGCCCGGGGTCTAGCTCCTACAATGAGCAGTTCTTC; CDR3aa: CASSPGSSSYNEQFF
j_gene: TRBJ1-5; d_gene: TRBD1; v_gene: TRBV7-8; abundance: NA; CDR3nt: TGTGCCAGCAGCTTAGTTGGAGGGGGCTTTGGCAATCAGCCCCAGCATTTT; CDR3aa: CASSLVGGGFGNQPQHF
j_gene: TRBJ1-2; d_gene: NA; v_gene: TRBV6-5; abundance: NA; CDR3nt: TGTGCCAGTCACAGTGCGAGCAGGTGGGACTATGGCTACACCTTC; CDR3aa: CASHSASRWDYGYTF
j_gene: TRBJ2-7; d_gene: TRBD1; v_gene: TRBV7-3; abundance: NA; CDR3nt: TGTGCCAGCAGCCTTCAACAGGGGGCCTCCTACGAGCAGTACTTC; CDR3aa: CASSLQQGASYEQYF
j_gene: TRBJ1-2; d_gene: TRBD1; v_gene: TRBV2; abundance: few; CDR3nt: TGTGCCAGAAAAGGGGGACAGGGCAGTAGTGGCTACACCTTC; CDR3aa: CARKGGQGSSGYTF
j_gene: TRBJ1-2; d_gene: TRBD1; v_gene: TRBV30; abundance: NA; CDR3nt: TGTGCCTGGAGTGGGACAGGGTACTATGGCTACACCTTC; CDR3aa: CAWSGTGYYGYTF
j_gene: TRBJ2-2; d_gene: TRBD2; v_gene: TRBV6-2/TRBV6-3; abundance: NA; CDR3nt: TGTGCCAGCAGTTACGCGACTAGCGGCGAATTCGGGACCGGGGAGCTGTTTTTT; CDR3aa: CASSYATSGEFGTGELFF
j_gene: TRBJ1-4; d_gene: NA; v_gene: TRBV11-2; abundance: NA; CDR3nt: TGTGCCAGCAGCTCCGACAGGCAGTTACTGTTTTTT; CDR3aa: CASSSDRQLLFF
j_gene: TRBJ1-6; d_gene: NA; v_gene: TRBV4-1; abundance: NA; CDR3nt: TGCGCCAGCAGCCAACGAAGCCAGGGAGGTAATTCACCCCTCCACTTT; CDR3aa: CASSQRSQGGNSPLHF
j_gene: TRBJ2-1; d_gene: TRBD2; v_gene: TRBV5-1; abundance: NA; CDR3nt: TGCGCCAGCAGCCGCCGGACTAGCTTGGGGGTGGATGAGCAGTTCTTC; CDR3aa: CASSRRTSLGVDEQFF
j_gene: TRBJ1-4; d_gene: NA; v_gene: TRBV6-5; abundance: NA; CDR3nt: TGTGCCAGCTGCTCCCCCGGGTCGGGTAATGAAAAACTGTTTTTT; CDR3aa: CASCSPGSGNEKLFF
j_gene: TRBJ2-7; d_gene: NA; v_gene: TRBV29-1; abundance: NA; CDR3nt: TGCAGCGTCGAGGGAGTGGGCTACGAGCAGTACTTC; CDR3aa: CSVEGVGYEQYF
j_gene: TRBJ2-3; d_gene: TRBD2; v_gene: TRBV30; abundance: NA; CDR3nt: TGTGCCTGGAGCTCCGACGGGCGGGGGAGCACAGATACGCAGTATTTT; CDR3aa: CAWSSDGRGSTDTQYF
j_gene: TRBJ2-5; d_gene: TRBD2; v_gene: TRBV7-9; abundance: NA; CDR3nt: TGTGCCAGCAGCGTCATAGGGAGGGTTGAGACCCAGTACTTC; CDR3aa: CASSVIGRVETQYF
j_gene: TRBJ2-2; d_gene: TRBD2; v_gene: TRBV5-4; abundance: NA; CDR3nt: TGTGCCAGCAGTTCTACTAGCGGGGTGAACACCGGGGAGCTGTTTTTT; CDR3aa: CASSSTSGVNTGELFF
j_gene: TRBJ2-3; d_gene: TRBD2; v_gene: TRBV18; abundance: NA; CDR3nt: TGTGCCAGCTCACCCTTCTCTAGCGGGGGGCCCACAGATACGCAGTATTTT; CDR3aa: CASSPFSSGGPTDTQYF